This T cell receptor beta chain was sequenced during a study of blood T cell repertoires in COVID-19. Whole-study context: Samples came from the United States, Italy and Spain, spanning acute and convalescent COVID-19. T cells, B-cell-depleted T cells, or PBMCs supplied cDNA or gDNA.

In the authors' workflow: Quantification of nucleated cells was approximated via reference gene primer amplification. Clones were sequenced by immunoSEQ multiplex PCR, and TCRdb holds only the in-frame ones, with some missing. The V and J calls and the clone size are those of that table, but D and trimming were determined from the DNA. The sample yields more than 110,000 clones, about 90% seen once. The germline V gene encodes CDR1 LNHDA and CDR2 SQIVND (reference sequence). V was pared by 7 bases and J by 2 bases, with 17 bases between. The CDR3 has 15 residues. The chain uses TRBV19 and TRBJ1-2; weak D call: TRBD1 (5 bases). Material for sequencing was peripheral blood. This receptor was obtained from a woman older than 75 with acute or convalescent COVID-19. CDR3 coding DNA: TGTGCCAGTACCATGGGGCGGGAGGCGAACTATGGCTACACCTTC. It encodes CASTMGREANYGYTF.